One sample yielded the 19 T cell receptor beta chains listed below, sequenced in a study of blood T cells in healthy people across ages. The authors ran a second PCR of about 6 to 11 cycles using a sample-barcoded 5' primer and a J-beta primer mix. TCRdb re-called the 5' RACE reads with MiXCR, one entry per CDR3 protein. The top ten clones hold 7% to 9% of a sample with more than 1,400,000 distinct CDR3 sequences, roughly 45% of them seen once. Sample: blood. These receptors all come from a woman aged 18-30 years in good health.

Concerning this clonotype itself: Given a much more abundant clone one base away, this may be a read error. The J gene is TRBJ2-3, the V gene TRBV20-1, with TRBD2 matching over 13 bases. V shed 5 bases and J 2 bases; nucleotides not matched to a gene: 7. CDR3 length: 16 residues. Germline V gives CDR1 DFQATT, CDR2 SNEGSKA (reference sequence). CDR3 in amino acids: CSADRLAGGNTDTQYF. CDR3 nucleotide sequence: TGCAGTGCTGACCGACTAGCGGGGGGTAACACAGATACGCAGTATTTT.

This clonotype was recorded a few times. The chain recombines TRBV12-3 or TRBV12-4 with TRBJ1-2, with unresolved D. Trimming removed 7 bases from V and 3 bases from J, with 15 bases in between. The CDR3 is 14 residues long. The CDR3 loop is CASTLTGVYYGYTF. The CDR3 nucleotides read TGTGCCAGCACCCTCACCGGGGTTTACTATGGCTACACCTTC.

This chain joins TRBV6-2 or TRBV6-3 and TRBJ2-6, with 13 bases matching TRBD2. Germline CDR1 reads MNHEY; CDR2 reads SVGEGT. Trimming at V came to 3 bases and at J to 0 bases, leaving 2 bases not matched to a gene. The CDR3 is 18 amino acids. This CDR3 reads CASSYRTSGGSGANVLTF. For the CDR3, the DNA is TGTGCCAGCAGTTATCGGACTAGCGGGGGCTCTGGGGCCAACGTCCTGACTTTC.

V gene TRBV29-1 combines with J gene TRBJ1-1, with D hard to call. V dropped 6 bases and J dropped 2 bases, with 7 bases sitting between them. In germline, CDR1 is SQVTM, CDR2 ANQGSEA. The CDR3 totals 11 residues. The CDR3 DNA sequence: TGCAGCGTAAGGGATAACACTGAAGCTTTCTTT. It encodes CSVRDNTEAFF. Full variable domain (missing parts from reference TRBV29-1 and TRBJ1-1): SAVISQKPSRDICQRGTSLTIQCQVDSQVTMMFWYRQQPGQSLTLIATANQGSEATYESGFVIDKFPISRPNLTFSTLTVSNMSPEDSSIYLCSVRDNTEAFFGQGTRLTVV.

The chain combines TRBV11-3 with TRBJ2-5; D unclear. V lost 2 bases and J 2 bases, leaving 12 bases between the germline ends. The CDR3 spans 15 residues. CDR1 SGHNT and CDR2 YENEEA come from the germline V gene. This chain's CDR3 is CASSLNRGVQETQYF. The DNA of the CDR3 is TGTGCCAGCAGCTTAAATCGAGGAGTTCAAGAGACCCAGTACTTC.

In its sample, this clonotype was seen a few times. This chain links TRBV4-1 with TRBJ1-2; D ambiguous. CDR1 and CDR2 (germline): MGHRA, YSYEKL. This CDR3 comprises 16 residues. V was cut by 1 base and J by 2 bases, with 14 bases left in between. The CDR3 protein is CASSQGGRANNYGYTF. CDR3 in DNA: TGCGCCAGCAGCCAAGGGGGAAGGGCTAACAACTATGGCTACACCTTC.

The V call is TRBV5-1, the J call TRBJ2-1; TRBD2 matches at 8 bases. Germline V gene sequence: CDR1 SGHRS, CDR2 YFSETQ. The CDR3 loop spans 14 amino acids. With 4 bases clipped from V and 10 bases from J, the junction kept 10 bases outside the gene matches. The CDR3 is CASSQTSEGMEQFF. The CDR3 DNA sequence: TGCGCCAGCAGCCAGACTAGCGAAGGTATGGAGCAGTTCTTC.

Remarks on this clonotype: The junction departs from germline at one end; a sequencing error may be responsible. The gene calls are TRBV4-2 and TRBJ2-1, with TRBD1 identical over 7 bases. The germline V gene encodes CDR1 LGHNA and CDR2 YNFKEQ. The CDR3 consists of 14 residues. The CDR3 DNA reads TGTGCCGGCAGCCAAGCTTCACAGGGGAGTGAGCAGTTCTTC. Its translation is CAGSQASQGSEQFF.

In this sample, this clonotype turned up a few times. The gene calls are TRBV29-1 and TRBJ2-7; TRBD1 aligns across 9 bases. V shed 6 bases and J 3 bases; nucleotides not matched to a gene: 6. The CDR3 runs to 13 residues. The germline V gene has CDR1 SQVTM and CDR2 ANQGSEA. The CDR3 sequence is CSVPGQGFYEQYF. CDR3 nucleotide sequence: TGCAGCGTGCCGGGACAGGGTTTCTACGAGCAGTACTTC.

Of note for this clonotype: This may come from a read error, since a much larger clone is one base off. The chain employs TRBV7-2 and TRBJ2-5; 10 bases map to TRBD1. The CDR3 has 15 amino acids. Germline lookup yields CDR1 SGHTA and CDR2 FQGNSA. The junction had 10 bases not matched to a gene; V was cut back by 1 base and J by 11 bases. In nucleotides, the CDR3 is TGTGCCAGCAGCTTAGGAGGACAGGGGGGACATGAGCAGTACTTC. Protein product: CASSLGGQGGHEQYF. Supplemented by reference TRBV7-2 and TRBJ2-5, the full variable domain reads GAGVSQSPSNKVTEKGKDVELRCDPISGHTALYWYRQSLGQGLEFLIYFQGNSAPDKSGLPSDRFSAERTGGSVSTLTIQRTQQEDSAVYLCASSLGGQGGHEQYFGPGTRLLVL.

Concerning this clonotype itself: A much larger clone differs by one base, so this may be a read error. This rearrangement joins TRBV7-8 to TRBJ2-1; possibly TRBD2 for D (6 bases). CDR3 size: 14 residues. V dropped 5 bases and J dropped 9 bases, with 17 bases sitting between them. Per the germline V gene, CDR1 is SGHVS and CDR2 is FQNEAQ. CDR3: CASSGTGGWTEQFF. In DNA form, the CDR3 reads TGTGCCAGCAGCGGGACTGGGGGTTGGACTGAGCAGTTCTTC.

V gene TRBV19 combines with J gene TRBJ1-2, with 8 bases matching TRBD1. The CDR3 runs to 15 residues. The junction had 9 bases not matched to a gene; V was cut back by 3 bases and J by 6 bases. Germline-derived CDR1 and CDR2 are LNHDA and SQIVND (reference sequence). CDR3 in DNA: TGTGCCAGTAGTATCGCCACGGGACAGGATGATGGCTACACCTTC. Encoded protein: CASSIATGQDDGYTF.

In this sample, this clonotype turned up many times. The rearrangement joins TRBV29-1 to TRBJ2-7; 7 bases align to TRBD1. Germline V gives CDR1 SQVTM, CDR2 ANQGSEA. The ends lost 2 bases at V and 1 base at J; junction bases unmatched: 2. This CDR3 region has 13 residues. CDR3 residues: CSVEQGDSYEQYF. The DNA for the CDR3 is TGCAGCGTTGAACAGGGGGATTCCTACGAGCAGTACTTC.

V and J are TRBV7-2 and TRBJ2-7; 8 nucleotides agree with TRBD1. The V gene's germline CDR1 is SGHTA and CDR2 FQGNSA. The CDR3 consists of 16 residues. V shed 3 bases, J shed 6 bases, and the junction held 13 bases outside the gene matches. In nucleotides, the CDR3 is TGTGCCAGCAGCTTCCTGGGGGGACAGGTCTATTCCGAGCAGTACTTC. Protein product: CASSFLGGQVYSEQYF. The full variable domain, its missing parts supplied by reference TRBV7-2 and TRBJ2-7, is GAGVSQSPSNKVTEKGKDVELRCDPISGHTALYWYRQSLGQGLEFLIYFQGNSAPDKSGLPSDRFSAERTGGSVSTLTIQRTQQEDSAVYLCASSFLGGQVYSEQYFGPGTRLTVT.

The gene calls are TRBV27 and TRBJ2-7, with TRBD1 as a possible D gene (6 bases). In germline, CDR1 is MNHEY, CDR2 SMNVEV (reference sequence). V lost 3 bases and J 1 base, leaving 16 bases between the germline ends. CDR3 length: 16 residues. CDR3 amino acids: CASSFTPTGFSYEQYF. In DNA, the CDR3 is TGTGCCAGCAGTTTTACTCCAACAGGGTTTTCCTACGAGCAGTACTTC.

The V and J genes are TRBV27 and TRBJ2-6, with no clear D. The germline V gene encodes CDR1 MNHEY and CDR2 SMNVEV (reference sequence). V shed 4 bases and J shed 0 bases, with 10 bases lying between them. This CDR3 has 16 residues. The CDR3 nucleotides are TGTGCCAGCAGTTCCGAGTTCGGCTCTGGGGCCAACGTCCTGACTTTC. It encodes CASSSEFGSGANVLTF.

J is TRBJ2-7 and V is TRBV25-1; D is perhaps TRBD2 (6 bases). Trimming removed 7 bases from V and 2 bases from J, with 12 bases in between. Germline V gene lookup returns CDR1 MGHDK and CDR2 SYGVNS. The CDR3 spans 13 residues. CDR3 in DNA: TGTGCCAGCACCGTGGAGGGAACCTACGAGCAGTACTTC. Protein sequence: CASTVEGTYEQYF.

The J gene is TRBJ2-1, the V gene TRBV20-1; no reliable D call. Germline CDR1 reads DFQATT; CDR2 reads SNEGSKA (reference sequence). Trimming left V 3 bases short and J 11 bases short, with 14 bases between. The CDR3 has 12 residues. Written as DNA, the CDR3 is TGCAGTGCTAGGACCCCGACGGGTCAGCAGTTCTTC. It yields the protein CSARTPTGQQFF.

This clonotype was counted many times. The rearrangement uses TRBV10-1 and TRBJ2-7, with D perhaps assigned TRBD1 or TRBD2 (5 bases each). The CDR3 is 12 amino acids. Trimming cost V 4 bases and J 3 bases, with 7 bases left between them. CDR1 WNHNN and CDR2 SYGVQD come from the germline V gene (reference sequence). CDR3: CASSGDRYEQYF. In nucleotides, the CDR3 is TGCGCCAGCAGTGGGGACCGCTACGAGCAGTACTTC.